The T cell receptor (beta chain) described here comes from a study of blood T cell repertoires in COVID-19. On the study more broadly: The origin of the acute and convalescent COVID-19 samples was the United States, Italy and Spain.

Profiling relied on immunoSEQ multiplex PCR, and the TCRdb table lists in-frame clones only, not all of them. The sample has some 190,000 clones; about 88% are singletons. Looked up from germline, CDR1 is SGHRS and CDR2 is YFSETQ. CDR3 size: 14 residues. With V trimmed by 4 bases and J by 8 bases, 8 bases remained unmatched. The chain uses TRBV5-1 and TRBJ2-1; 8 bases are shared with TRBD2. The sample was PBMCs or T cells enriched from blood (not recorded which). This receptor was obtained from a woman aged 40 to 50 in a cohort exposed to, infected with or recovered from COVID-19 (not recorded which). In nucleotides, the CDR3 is TGCGCCAGCAGCAGCCGGGGGGGCCCCGATGAGCAGTTCTTC. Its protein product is CASSSRGGPDEQFF.